Reported below is one T cell receptor (beta chain). Its cognate antigen is unknown. The CDR3 spans 13 residues. From germline, CDR1 is LGHNA and CDR2 YSLEER. V was trimmed by 4 bases and J by 9 bases, leaving 13 bases between them. This sample is drawn from a study of blood T cells in healthy people across ages. Combining a sample-barcoded 5' primer with a J-beta primer mix, a second PCR ran for roughly 7 to 11 cycles. MiXCR, applied by TCRdb to the 5' RACE reads, yields one record per CDR3 protein. The sample includes fewer than 2,000,000 distinct CDR3 sequences, more than 35% seen only once; the top ten take under 25%. Regarding the study as a whole: Underestimates were what the diversity estimates from one million T cells were considered to be.

Material: blood. The gene calls are TRBV4-3 and TRBJ2-4, with D tentatively TRBD2 (6 bases). The TCR sequence derives from a human donor in good health. CDR3 coding DNA: TGCGCCAGCAGCCCGGGGGAAAAAGGCATTCAGTACTTC. Translating it yields CASSPGEKGIQYF.